The TCR beta chain under discussion was sequenced for a study of STAT3 mutations in large granular lymphocyte leukemia (dated by TCRdb to between 2019 and 2020). About the investigation overall: About half of the T-LGLL patients who underwent longitudinal sequencing carried canonical activating STAT3 mutations. Over half of the T-LGLL patients were given one or more immunosuppressive therapy regimens, and around 40% of the treated patients had a hematologic response. Serial deep sequencing of TCRbeta CDR3 and STAT3 was performed in patients with T-cell large granular lymphocyte leukemia to reconstruct clonal hierarchy and dynamics. From an initial cohort of 200 to 250 LGL patients, roughly 20 representative T-LGLL cases were selected for longitudinal TCRbeta and STAT3 sequencing. As controls within the study, a couple of patients with natural killer LGL leukemia were also sequenced longitudinally. Patients were sequenced at 4 time points on average, with the number of samplings per patient ranging from 2 to 8.

The CDR3, from cysteine to phenylalanine, totals 14 residues. The kept DNA is CDR3 alone, 42 bases in frame from the first base. Between the V and J ends, shortened by 7 bases and 3 bases respectively, the junction contains 16 bases. For CDR1 and CDR2, the germline V gene lists MNHNS and SASEGT. What the research found in general, with its limitations: TCR clonotype switching after therapy was seen in about 35% of the 18 patients, with all newly emerging clones being STAT3 wild type. Linking therapy response to changes in TCR clonal burden was complicated by variable intervals between samplings and by differing treatment regimens. All T-LGLL patients had at least one immunodominant TCRbeta clonotype, and roughly half had multiple immunodominant subclonotypes. Since codominant clonotypes persisted in some patients, a small but highly pathogenic clone may have gone undetected. Because no samples were available when a clone first appeared, clonal expansion was inferred from samplings taken at other points. The burden of the dominant TCR clone was higher than the STAT3 mutant burden in several patients, which suggests that the STAT3 mutation arose secondarily inside a clone that had already expanded.

This clone was seen more than once but under ten times. Its antigen is not yet known. The sample holds no much larger clone one base away, and base qualities are not on file. DNA was extracted from blood mononuclear cells, and the same DNA was used for both TCR and STAT3 sequencing. An Illumina MiSeq was used to sequence the TCRbeta libraries, yielding an average of approximately 40,000 productive templates per sample. The immunoSEQ assay, which uses multiplex PCR amplification, was used to generate TCRbeta CDR3 libraries. As for the original processing: Following a previously defined approach, repertoire diversity was calculated, and values close to 0 point to extremely monoclonal samples. The immuneACCESS repertoire file appears here via TCRdb, limited to in-frame rearrangements. These files lack a portion of the clones; in checked studies, under half of the deficit traces to unresolved V genes, and the cause of the others is not known. For V, J and clone size, that table is used; D and trimming come from the DNA. For this sample there are fewer than 15,000 clones; 80% to 90% appear just once. Less than 15% of the sample is held by the ten biggest clonotypes.

The sequence was obtained from a human donor with T large granular lymphocyte leukemia. Some clones in this sample may be carry-over from other donors' samples. The chain is made from TRBV6-1 and TRBJ2-7, with no confidently assigned D gene. Sample: PBMCs. This receptor carries the CDR3 CASTSSVGYYEQYF. The bases read TGTGCCAGCACCTCGTCAGTCGGATACTACGAGCAGTACTTC.